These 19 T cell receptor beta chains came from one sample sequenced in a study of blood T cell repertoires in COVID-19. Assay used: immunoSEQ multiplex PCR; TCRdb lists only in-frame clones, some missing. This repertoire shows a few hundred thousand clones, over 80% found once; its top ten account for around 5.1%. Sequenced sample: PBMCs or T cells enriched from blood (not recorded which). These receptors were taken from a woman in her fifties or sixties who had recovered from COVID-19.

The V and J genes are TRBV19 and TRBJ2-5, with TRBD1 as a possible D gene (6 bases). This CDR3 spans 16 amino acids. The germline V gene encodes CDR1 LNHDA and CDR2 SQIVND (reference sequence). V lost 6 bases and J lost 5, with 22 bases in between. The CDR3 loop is CASRKGDGSSAETQYF. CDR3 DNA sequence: TGTGCCAGTAGAAAGGGGGATGGGTCGTCAGCTGAGACCCAGTACTTC.

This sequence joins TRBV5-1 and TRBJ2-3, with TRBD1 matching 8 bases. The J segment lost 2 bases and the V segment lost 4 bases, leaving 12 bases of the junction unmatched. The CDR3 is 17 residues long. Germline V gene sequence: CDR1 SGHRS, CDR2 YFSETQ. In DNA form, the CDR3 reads TGCGCCAGCAGCCTGAACTTAAGGACAGGGAACACAGATACGCAGTATTTT. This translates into CASSLNLRTGNTDTQYF.

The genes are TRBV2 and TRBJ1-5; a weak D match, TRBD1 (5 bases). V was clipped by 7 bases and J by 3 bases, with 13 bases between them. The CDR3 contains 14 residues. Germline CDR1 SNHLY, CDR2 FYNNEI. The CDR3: CASTEETVNQPQHF. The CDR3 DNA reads TGTGCCAGCACCGAGGAGACAGTCAATCAGCCCCAGCATTTT.

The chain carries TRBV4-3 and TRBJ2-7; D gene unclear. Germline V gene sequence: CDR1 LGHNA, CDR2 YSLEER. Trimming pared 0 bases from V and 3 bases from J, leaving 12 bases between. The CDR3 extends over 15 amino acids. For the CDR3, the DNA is TGCGCCAGCAGCCAAGATCAAAATTCAGTCTACGAGCAGTACTTC. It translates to CASSQDQNSVYEQYF.

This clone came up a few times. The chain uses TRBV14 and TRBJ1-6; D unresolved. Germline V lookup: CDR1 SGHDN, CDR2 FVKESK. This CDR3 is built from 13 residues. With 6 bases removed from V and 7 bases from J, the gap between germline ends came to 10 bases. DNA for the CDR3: TGTGCCAGCAGTATTTCGAGGAATTCACCCCTCCACTTT. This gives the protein CASSISRNSPLHF.

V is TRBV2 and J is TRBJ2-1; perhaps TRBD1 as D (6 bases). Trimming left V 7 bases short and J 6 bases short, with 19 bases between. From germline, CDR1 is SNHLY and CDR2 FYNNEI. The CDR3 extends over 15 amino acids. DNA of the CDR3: TGTGCCAGCACCTTGGAGCAGGGGCCTTTCAATGAGCAGTTCTTC. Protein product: CASTLEQGPFNEQFF.

The CDR3 is CASSLGQGLEETQYF. DNA of the CDR3: TGTGCCAGCAGCCTGGGACAGGGTTTGGAAGAGACCCAGTACTTC. The chain combines TRBV11-1 with TRBJ2-5, with TRBD1 matching over 9 bases. J was trimmed by 3 bases and V by 5 bases; bases with no gene match: 7. The CDR3 is 15 amino acids. Germline V gene data show CDR1 as SGHAT and CDR2 as FQDESV (reference sequence). Full variable domain (outside the CDR3, taken from reference TRBV11-1 and TRBJ2-5): EAEVAQSPRYKITEKSQAVAFWCDPISGHATLYWYRQILGQGPELLVQFQDESVVDDSQLPKDRFSAERLKGVDSTLKIQPAELGDSAMYLCASSLGQGLEETQYFGPGTRLLVL.

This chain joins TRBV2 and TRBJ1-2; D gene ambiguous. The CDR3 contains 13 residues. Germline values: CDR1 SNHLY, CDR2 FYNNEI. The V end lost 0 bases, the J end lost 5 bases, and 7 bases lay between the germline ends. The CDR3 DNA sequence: TGTGCCAGCAGTGAAGCAGTAACATATGGCTACACCTTC. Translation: CASSEAVTYGYTF.

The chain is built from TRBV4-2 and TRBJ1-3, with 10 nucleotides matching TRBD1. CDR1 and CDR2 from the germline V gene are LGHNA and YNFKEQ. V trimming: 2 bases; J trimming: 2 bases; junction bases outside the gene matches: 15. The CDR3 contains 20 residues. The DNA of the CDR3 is TGTGCCAGCAGCCAACTTCCGGGACAGGGGAGCAAGAGCCCTGGAAACACCATATATTTT. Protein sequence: CASSQLPGQGSKSPGNTIYF.

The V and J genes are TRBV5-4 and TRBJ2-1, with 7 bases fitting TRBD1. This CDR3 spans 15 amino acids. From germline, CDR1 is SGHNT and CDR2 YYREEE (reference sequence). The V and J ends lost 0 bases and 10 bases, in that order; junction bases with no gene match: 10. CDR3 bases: TGTGCCAGCAGCTTGGATACCAGAACAGGGGTAGAGCAGTTCTTC. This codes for CASSLDTRTGVEQFF. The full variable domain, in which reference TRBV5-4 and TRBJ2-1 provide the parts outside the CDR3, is ETGVTQSPTHLIKTRGQQVTLRCSSQSGHNTVSWYQQALGQGPQFIFQYYREEENGRGNFPPRFSGLQFPNYSSELNVNALELDDSALYLCASSLDTRTGVEQFFGPGTRLTVL.

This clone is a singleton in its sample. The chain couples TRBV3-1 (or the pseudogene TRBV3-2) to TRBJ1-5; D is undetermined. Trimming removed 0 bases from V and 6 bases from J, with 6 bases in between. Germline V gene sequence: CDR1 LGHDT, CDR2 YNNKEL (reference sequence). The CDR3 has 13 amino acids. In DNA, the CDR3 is TGTGCCAGCAGCCAAGATCTTCCTCAGCCCCAGCATTTT. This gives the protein CASSQDLPQPQHF.

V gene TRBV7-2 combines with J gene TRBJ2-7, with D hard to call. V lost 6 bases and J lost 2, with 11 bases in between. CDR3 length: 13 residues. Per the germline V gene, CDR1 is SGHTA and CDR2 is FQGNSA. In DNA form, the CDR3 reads TGTGCCAGCAGTAATTTTGGAGCCTACGAGCAGTACTTC. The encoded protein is CASSNFGAYEQYF.

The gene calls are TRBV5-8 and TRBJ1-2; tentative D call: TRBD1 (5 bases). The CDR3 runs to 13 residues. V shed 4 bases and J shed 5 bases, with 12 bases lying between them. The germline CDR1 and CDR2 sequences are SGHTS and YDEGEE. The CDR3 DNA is TGTGCCAGCAGCCTTGGGGGGGGATATGGCTACACCTTC. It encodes CASSLGGGYGYTF.

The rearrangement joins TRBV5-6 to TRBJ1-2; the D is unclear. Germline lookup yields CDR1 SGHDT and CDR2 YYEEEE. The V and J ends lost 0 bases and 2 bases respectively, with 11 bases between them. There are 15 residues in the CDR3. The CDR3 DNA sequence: TGTGCCAGCAGCTTGGGAGGGTTACTCAACTATGGCTACACCTTC. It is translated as CASSLGGLLNYGYTF.

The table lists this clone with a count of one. CDR3 sequence reads: CASSFHGTGGDYTF. CDR3 nucleotide sequence: TGTGCCAGCAGCTTTCACGGGACAGGGGGCGACTACACCTTC. The chain has TRBV7-9 and TRBJ1-2; 12 bases fit TRBD1. This CDR3 is 14 amino acids long. J gave up 10 bases and V 3 bases, and 6 bases lay outside the gene matches. Germline values: CDR1 SEHNR, CDR2 FQNEAQ (reference sequence).

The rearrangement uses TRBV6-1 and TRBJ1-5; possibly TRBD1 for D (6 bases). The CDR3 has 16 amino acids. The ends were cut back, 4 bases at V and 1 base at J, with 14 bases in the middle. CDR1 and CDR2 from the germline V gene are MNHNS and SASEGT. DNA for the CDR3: TGTGCCAGCAGTGTTCGGACAGCCGTGAGCAATCAGCCCCAGCATTTT. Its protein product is CASSVRTAVSNQPQHF.

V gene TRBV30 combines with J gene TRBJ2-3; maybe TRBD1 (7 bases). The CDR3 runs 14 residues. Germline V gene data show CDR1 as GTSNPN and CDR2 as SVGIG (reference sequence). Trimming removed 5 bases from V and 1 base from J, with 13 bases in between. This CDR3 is CAWGRRGGTDTQYF. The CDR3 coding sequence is TGTGCCTGGGGGCGCAGGGGGGGCACAGATACGCAGTATTTT.

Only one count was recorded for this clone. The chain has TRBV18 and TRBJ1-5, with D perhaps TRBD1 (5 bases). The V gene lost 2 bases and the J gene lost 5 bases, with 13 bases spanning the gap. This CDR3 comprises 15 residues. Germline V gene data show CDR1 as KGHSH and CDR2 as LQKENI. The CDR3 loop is CASSPFSRRDQPQHF. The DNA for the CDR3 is TGTGCCAGCTCACCATTTTCCCGCAGGGATCAGCCCCAGCATTTT.

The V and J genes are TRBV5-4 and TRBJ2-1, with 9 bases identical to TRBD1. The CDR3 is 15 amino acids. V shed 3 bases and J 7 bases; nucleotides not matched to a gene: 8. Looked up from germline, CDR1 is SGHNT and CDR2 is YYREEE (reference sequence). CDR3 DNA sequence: TGTGCCAGCAGCTCCCGACGGACAGGGGCAAATGAGCAGTTCTTC. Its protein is CASSSRRTGANEQFF.